These 5 T cell receptor beta chains were all obtained from the same sample, sequenced in a study of blood T cell repertoires in COVID-19. The protocol was immunoSEQ multiplex PCR, while the TCRdb copy is restricted to in-frame clones and leaves out a portion. The table records fewer than 350,000 clones, around 86% of them present only once. Sequencing was carried out using peripheral blood. These receptors were taken from a woman aged 60 to 75 with active or convalescent COVID-19.

The chain has TRBV2 and TRBJ2-3; TRBD2 matches 8 bases. The V segment lost 7 bases and the J segment 1 base; nucleotides outside the gene matches: 7. The CDR3 is 15 amino acids. CDR1 and CDR2 from the germline V gene are SNHLY and FYNNEI. The CDR3 DNA follows: TGTGCCAGCATCCGTAGCGGGGACGGCACAGATACGCAGTATTTT. Translation: CASIRSGDGTDTQYF.

The rearrangement joins TRBV21-1 to TRBJ2-2; TRBD1, as called in the table, went unchecked against the DNA. TRBV21-1 is a pseudogene segment. CDR3 size: 19 residues. The CDR3 DNA sequence: TGTGCCAGCAGCAATGAGACAGGGGGCGATTCCTGGAACACCGGGGAGCTGTTTTTT. Encoded protein: CASSNETGGDSWNTGELFF.

V usage is TRBV9 and J usage is TRBJ1-2, with a possible D match to TRBD1 (6 bases). The CDR3 runs 13 residues. Germline loops: CDR1 SGDLS, CDR2 YYNGEE. V was trimmed by 4 bases and J by 7 bases, leaving 14 bases between them. CDR3 in amino acids: CASSFTGRGGYTF. For the CDR3, the DNA is TGTGCCAGCAGCTTCACAGGGAGAGGTGGCTACACCTTC. Combining the CDR3 with reference TRBV9 and TRBJ1-2 gives the whole variable domain DSGVTQTPKHLITATGQRVTLRCSPRSGDLSVYWYQQSLDQGLQFLIQYYNGEERAKGNILERFSAQQFPDLHSELNLSSLELGDSALYFCASSFTGRGGYTFGSGTRLTVV.

V gene TRBV5-1 combines with J gene TRBJ1-3, with TRBD1 matching 10 bases. V lost 1 base to trimming and J lost 6 bases; unmatched junction nucleotides: 10. Per the germline V gene, CDR1 is SGHRS and CDR2 is YFSETQ. CDR3 size: 17 residues. CDR3 nucleotides: TGCGCCAGCAGCTTGAGGGGACAGGGGATTTCGGAAAACACCATATATTTT. Protein product: CASSLRGQGISENTIYF.

The genes are TRBV10-3 and TRBJ1-2; 8 bases line up with TRBD1. The junction had 0 bases not matched to a gene; V was cut back by 6 bases and J by 3 bases. In germline, CDR1 is ENHRY, CDR2 SYGVKD. The CDR3 runs to 12 residues. The DNA of the CDR3 is TGTGCCATCAGACAGGGGGACTATGGCTACACCTTC. It specifies CAIRQGDYGYTF.